This T cell receptor (beta chain) was captured by sequencing in a study of chemoradiotherapy in HPV16-positive cancers. Repertoires were sampled repeatedly during chemoradiotherapy. Sequencing was performed with immunoSEQ multiplex PCR; in TCRdb, only in-frame clones are kept and a portion is missing. The sample contains tens of thousands of clones, about four fifths of which appear only once. Worth noting for this clone: The antigen remains unidentified.

Overall study findings and caveats: Better recurrence-free survival went with HPV-responsive T-cell expansion in HPV16-positive patients. Non-HPV-specific T cells did not expand in tumors during treatment, whereas candidate HPV-specific clones and E7-related motifs did.

V lost 4 bases and J 4 bases, leaving 15 bases between the germline ends. Germline CDR1 is SGHRS and CDR2 is YFSETQ. CDR3 length equals 15 residues. This receptor was taken from a human donor with HPV-associated anogenital cancer. The V gene is TRBV5-1, the J gene TRBJ1-3; TRBD1 is a possible D gene (6 bases). Here the sequenced sample was blood, taken from a patient who underwent chemoradiotherapy. CDR3 sequence reads: CASSLPRDTGNTIYF. The DNA of the CDR3 is TGCGCCAGCAGCCTTCCCCGGGACACAGGAAACACCATATATTTT.